Each of the 3 T cell receptor beta chains below was sequenced from the same sample in a study of blood T cell repertoires in COVID-19. Profiling relied on immunoSEQ multiplex PCR, and the TCRdb table lists in-frame clones only, not all of them. The sample has about 300,000 clones, about nine tenths seen once. The specimen sequenced was peripheral blood. The receptors originated from a woman aged 25 to 45 with COVID-19, enrolled during active disease.

This sequence joins TRBV6-5 and TRBJ2-7; TRBD2 matches 7 bases. Per the germline V gene, CDR1 is MNHEY and CDR2 is SVGAGI. Losses at the gene ends were 5 bases for V and 2 bases for J; bases not matched to a gene: 9. This CDR3 contains 15 residues. The CDR3 reads CASSTGGRGTYEQYF. For the CDR3, the DNA is TGTGCCAGCAGTACCGGGGGGAGGGGAACCTACGAGCAGTACTTC.

The chain employs TRBV9 and TRBJ2-7; the D gene is possibly TRBD2 (5 bases). V was clipped by 0 bases and J by 3 bases, with 10 bases between them. CDR1 and CDR2 (germline): SGDLS, YYNGEE. The CDR3 covers 14 residues. DNA for the CDR3: TGTGCCAGCAGCGTAGCGGCAGGACTCTACGAGCAGTACTTC. Its translation is CASSVAAGLYEQYF.

The gene calls are TRBV7-2 and TRBJ2-1; TRBD1 might be the D (5 bases). Germline V lookup: CDR1 SGHTA, CDR2 FQGNSA. With 1 base removed from V and 8 bases from J, the gap between germline ends came to 24 bases. The CDR3 sequence is 18 residues long. The CDR3 DNA reads TGTGCCAGCAGCTTAGAAATTCAGGGTACTAAGCCTACGGATGAGCAGTTCTTC. Amino acids: CASSLEIQGTKPTDEQFF. The whole variable domain, filled in from reference TRBV7-2 and TRBJ2-1, reads GAGVSQSPSNKVTEKGKDVELRCDPISGHTALYWYRQSLGQGLEFLIYFQGNSAPDKSGLPSDRFSAERTGGSVSTLTIQRTQQEDSAVYLCASSLEIQGTKPTDEQFFGPGTRLTVL.